This TCR beta chain appears in the sequencing data of a study of blood T cell repertoires in COVID-19. V lost 5 bases, J lost 4 bases, and 5 bases stayed unmatched. Germline values: CDR1 MNHEY, CDR2 SMNVEV (reference sequence). CDR3 size: 16 residues. TCRdb's table, derived via immunoSEQ multiplex PCR, lists solely in-frame clones and lacks some. The data hold about 120,000 clones, with roughly 76% observed a single time. The clonotype comes from a woman in her sixties or seventies with acute or convalescent COVID-19. Sequencing was carried out using peripheral blood. This chain links TRBV27 with TRBJ2-2; the match to TRBD2 covers 12 bases. Here the CDR3 DNA reads TGTGCCAGCAGTCCCGGACTAGCGGGGCTCACCGGGGAGCTGTTTTTT. Encoded protein: CASSPGLAGLTGELFF.